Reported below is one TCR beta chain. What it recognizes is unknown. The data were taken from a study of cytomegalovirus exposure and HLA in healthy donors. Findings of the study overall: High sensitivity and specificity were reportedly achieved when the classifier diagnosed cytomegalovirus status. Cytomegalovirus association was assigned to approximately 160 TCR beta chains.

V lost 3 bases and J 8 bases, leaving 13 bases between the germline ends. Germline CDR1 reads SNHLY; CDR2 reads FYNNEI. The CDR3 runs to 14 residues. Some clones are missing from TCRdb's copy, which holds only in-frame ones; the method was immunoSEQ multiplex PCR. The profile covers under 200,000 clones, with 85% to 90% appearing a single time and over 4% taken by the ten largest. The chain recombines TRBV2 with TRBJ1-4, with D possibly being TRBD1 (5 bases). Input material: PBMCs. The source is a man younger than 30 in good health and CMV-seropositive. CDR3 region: CASSDGQGWEKLFF. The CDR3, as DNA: TGTGCCAGCAGTGACGGGCAGGGTTGGGAAAAACTGTTTTTT. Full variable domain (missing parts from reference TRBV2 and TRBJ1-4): EPEVTQTPSHQVTQMGQEVILRCVPISNHLYFYWYRQILGQKVEFLVSFYNNEISEKSEIFDDQFSVERPDGSNFTLKIRSTKLEDSAMYFCASSDGQGWEKLFFGSGTQLSVL.